This TCR beta chain was profiled in a study of shared clonotypes between healthy human individuals (dated by TCRdb to between 2020 and 2021). As for the study more broadly: A couple of women and a few men aged 18 to 49 years were included in the cohort. To increase sequencing depth and limit assay-specific biases, different laboratories used diverse techniques to prepare libraries and sequence TCR repertoires. For each donor, CD4 naive and CD4 memory were each given three plates, CD8 naive was given two plates, and CD8 memory was given one plate. To estimate repertoire size and how much clonotypes are shared between individuals, the study performed deep sequencing of blood TCR repertoires from roughly five healthy adults. Per donor, leukapheresis produced somewhere between about 0.85 and 10 billion PBMCs. Results the study describes overall, beyond this receptor: Sampling was limited to blood, and TCR repertoires in tissue likely differ from TCR repertoires in blood. Pairwise subsampling led to the expectation that sequencing depth would affect the degree of clonotype sharing among donors. Sharing across several donors was observed for about 5% of naive CD4, over 3% of naive CD8, roughly 2.4% of memory CD4, and 0.4% of memory CD8 clonotypes. The genetic and exposure-history diversity represented was limited by the small number of donors. Estimated clonotype richness was generally larger for naive than for memory subsets. Compared with non-shared clonotypes, the clonotypes found in all four sorted-subset donors had higher generation probabilities. Incomplete sequencing was indicated by rarefaction of sorted-subset datasets, despite the large sequencing depth.

The junction carries 12 bases between V and J, which are trimmed by 1 base and 2 bases respectively. Reading from cysteine to phenylalanine, the CDR3 counts 15 amino acids. The DNA shown is the 45-base CDR3, in frame from base 1. CDR1 and CDR2, looked up from the germline V gene, are KGHSH and LQKENI. Using the deep immunoSEQ assay, TCR CDR3 regions were amplified from genomic DNA by multiplex PCR. Extracted genomic DNA from each cell subset was distributed evenly across all wells of several immunoSEQ 96-well plates, and each plate was treated as a replicate. Each replicate PCR for sorted subsets received around 210 ng genomic DNA, equal to about 30,000 T cell genomes. Purified libraries were quantified with a Qubit 3.0 fluorometer, sized on a Bioanalyzer 2100, and re-quantified with the KAPA Library Quantification kit. Every immunoSEQ 96-well plate was sequenced on a dedicated single-read 150-cycle Illumina NextSeq 550 flow cell. As for the original processing: Because only junctional sequences without quality scores were contained in the immunoSEQ output, filtering matching that applied to full-length reads could not be performed. To assign V/J genes and CDR3, sequences were annotated against IMGT germline references using PyIR, a Python wrapper for IgBLAST v1.9. Any read was removed if the V/J assignment was weak (E-value above 1e-6), the CDR3 was missing, or the read contained stop codons, out-of-frame junctions, or ambiguous translated residues. V3J clonotypes were defined as sequences sharing the same inferred V gene, J gene, and CDR3 amino acid sequence. Percentage overlap between repertoires was calculated by dividing the number of shared unique clonotypes by the size of the smaller repertoire. Three approaches were used to assess repertoire richness: RTK rarefaction, the Chao1 estimator, and Recon v2.1 estimates of unobserved clonotypes. Generation probabilities were computed with OLGA for all TCRbeta clonotypes obtained by the gDNA method from several donors. This is the immuneACCESS table as TCRdb keeps it, with only in-frame sequences that have V and J called. A part of the clones is gone; compared with another copy, unresolved V genes explain less than half, and the rest is unexplained. V and J calls and clone size are as listed in that table; D and trimming were resolved from the DNA. For this sample the table gives 2 million to 2.5 million clones, of which approximately 94% were detected only once. Around 0.13% of the sample comes from the top ten.

The donors were healthy, HIV-negative adults with no recently reported acute infections or vaccinations. All donors were Caucasian adults living in Nashville, Tennessee, USA. CD4+ T cells were enriched through magnetic negative selection, after which naive cells were positively selected on CD45RA and the remaining negative fraction served as the memory subset. Blood was obtained by leukapheresis, after which PBMCs were separated by Ficoll-Histopaque density gradient centrifugation and cryopreserved in liquid nitrogen vapor phase. Analytical flow cytometry was used to check the purity and quantity of each magnetically sorted T cell population. Genomic DNA was isolated from every sorted fraction and measured by UV absorbance on a Nanodrop 2000c. In this sample, this clone turned up once. Its antigen is still unknown. Base qualities are not recorded, but no much larger clone differs from it by a single base. Within the sample, other DNA sequences also encode this same CDR3.

The receptor chain draws on TRBV18 and TRBJ2-7; matching of 5 bases hints at TRBD2 as the D gene. This TCR derives from a young man in good health. The sample taken for sequencing was naive CD4+ T cells sorted from blood. The meaning of the sample's cell subset or site label: CD45RA+ positively selected. The DNA sequence follows: TGTGCCAGCTCACCACTGGCAGGAGGCCCCTACGAGCAGTACTTC. Translated, this gives CASSPLAGGPYEQYF.